The clone carrying this T cell receptor (beta chain) was counted between two and nine times. The CDR3 is made up of 16 amino acids. Germline V lookup: CDR1 MGHRA, CDR2 YSYEKL. The V end lost 0 bases, the J end lost 5 bases, and 14 bases lay between the germline ends. The sample comes from a study of shared clonotypes between healthy human individuals. Overall study context: Donors consisted of two women and a few men between 18 and 49. CD8 memory received one plate per donor, CD8 naive two, CD4 memory three and CD4 naive three.

Each subset's genomic DNA was shared equally among a number of immunoSEQ plates. Clones were sequenced by immunoSEQ multiplex PCR, and TCRdb holds only the in-frame ones, with some missing. The table records approximately 530,000 clones, 90% to 97% of them present only once. The sequence came from a woman in her 30s in good health. The chain employs TRBV4-1 and TRBJ1-5; D is uncertain. Material for sequencing was naive CD4+ T cells sorted from blood. Subset given: CD45RA+ positively selected. CDR3 nucleotides: TGCGCCAGCAGCCAAGATTATGGACGCATCCATCAGCCCCAGCATTTT. Translating it yields CASSQDYGRIHQPQHF.